This TCR beta chain was captured by sequencing in a study of CD8 T cells in Susac syndrome. RNA, at roughly 0.5 to 1 ug, was reverse transcribed with random hexamers. TCRdb analysed the immunoSEQ multiplex PCR reads with MiXCR anew, one entry per CDR3 protein. This sample has 65,000 to 100,000 distinct CDR3 sequences, with approximately 96% found just once. CDR3 length equals 17 residues. CDR1 is LGHNA and CDR2 is YNFKEQ in the germline V gene. V lost 0 bases to trimming and J lost 4 bases, with 16 bases between them. This clonotype appeared a single time. The material sequenced was CD8+ T cells from PBMCs. This sequence was found in a human donor with Susac syndrome. J is TRBJ2-1 and V is TRBV4-2; tentatively, D is TRBD1 (6 bases). In DNA, the CDR3 is TGTGCCAGCAGCCAAGATCCCGGGACACGCAGTTACAATGAGCAGTTCTTC. This translates into CASSQDPGTRSYNEQFF.